A selection of T cell receptor beta chains follows, all from one sample in a study of T cell responses to AZD1222 COVID-19 vaccine. TCRdb's copy holds only in-frame clones and misses some; the assay was immunoSEQ multiplex PCR. The sample shows around 99,000 clones, 70% to 90% of them seen only once. Sequenced here: peripheral blood, sampled on day 0 of AZD1222 vaccination. The receptor source for this set is an adult in good health. Both conserved end residues are trimmed from each CDR3. Fields, in order: V gene, CDR3 length, D gene, CDR3 protein. A D gene is named only where the DNA matches it firmly.

TRBV19 | 13 | NA | ASSIPAGTYNEQF
TRBV5-1 | 13 | NA | ASSLDGPAYNEQF
TRBV11-2 | 13 | NA | ASSLAGTDFYGYT
TRBV7-8 | 13 | NA | ASSSHTVANQPQH
TRBV19 | 12 | NA | ASSIVGSKQPQH
TRBV19 | 11 | NA | ASSMEGQAVAF
TRBV5-4 | 17 | TRBD2 | ASSLVLAGVSFHAGELF
TRBV5-6 | 14 | NA | ASSKDRSFSGNTIY
TRBV27 | 12 | NA | ASSLSGLVQPQH
TRBV7-3 | 16 | TRBD2 | ASSLRAGGPRGANVLT
TRBV6-5 | 11 | NA | ASSYDGPYEQY
TRBV7-2 | 14 | TRBD2 | ASSSLAGGVPDTQY
TRBV7-2 | 13 | NA | ASSLDNRRHNEQF
TRBV6-6 | 14 | TRBD1 | ASSYPTGNSGNTIY
TRBV5-1 | 14 | TRBD2 | ASSSPTSGGKNEQF
TRBV10-3 | 11 | NA | ATGGRGEETQY
TRBV12-3/TRBV12-4 | 11 | NA | ASSARQGNTIY
TRBV4-1 | 10 | NA | ASSQEVYGYT
TRBV4-1 | 11 | NA | ASRQEKNTEAF
TRBV27 | 13 | NA | ASSSDWGGNTEAF
TRBV11-2 | 12 | TRBD1 | ASSSRGRGNTIY
TRBV3-1/TRBV3-2 | 12 | NA | ASSQDLPIGELF
TRBV30 | 10 | NA | AWSVLGDGYT
TRBV7-2 | 11 | NA | ASSPPSTDTQY
TRBV7-2 | 12 | NA | ASSPSRSQGEQY
TRBV5-6 | 12 | NA | ASSLGRRNQPQH
TRBV11-2 | 11 | NA | ASSLQGSETQY
TRBV3-1/TRBV3-2 | 14 | NA | ASSQASGSLTGEQF
TRBV18 | 14 | NA | ASSAKMGPGGTEAF
TRBV2 | 14 | NA | ATAASPNGYNSPLH
TRBV2 | 13 | TRBD1 | ASSEQGAGHNEQF
TRBV25-1 | 13 | TRBD1 | ASSSPGQGVQKLF
TRBV4-1 | 11 | NA | ASSQGFWREQY
TRBV27 | 13 | NA | ASTMTSVGNNEQF
TRBV6-5 | 10 | NA | ASSYQNSEAF
TRBV5-1 | 12 | NA | ASSWGVDTGELF
TRBV30 | 12 | NA | ARSVRGSGNTIY
TRBV19 | 14 | TRBD1 | ASSIGAGGDNQPQH
TRBV29-1 | 12 | NA | SVQTDRWGTEAF
TRBV29-1 | 11 | NA | LPGARGTDTQY
TRBV24-1 | 14 | TRBD2 | ATSDRSAGGKETQY
TRBV10-3 | 13 | NA | AISRSGGAETEAF